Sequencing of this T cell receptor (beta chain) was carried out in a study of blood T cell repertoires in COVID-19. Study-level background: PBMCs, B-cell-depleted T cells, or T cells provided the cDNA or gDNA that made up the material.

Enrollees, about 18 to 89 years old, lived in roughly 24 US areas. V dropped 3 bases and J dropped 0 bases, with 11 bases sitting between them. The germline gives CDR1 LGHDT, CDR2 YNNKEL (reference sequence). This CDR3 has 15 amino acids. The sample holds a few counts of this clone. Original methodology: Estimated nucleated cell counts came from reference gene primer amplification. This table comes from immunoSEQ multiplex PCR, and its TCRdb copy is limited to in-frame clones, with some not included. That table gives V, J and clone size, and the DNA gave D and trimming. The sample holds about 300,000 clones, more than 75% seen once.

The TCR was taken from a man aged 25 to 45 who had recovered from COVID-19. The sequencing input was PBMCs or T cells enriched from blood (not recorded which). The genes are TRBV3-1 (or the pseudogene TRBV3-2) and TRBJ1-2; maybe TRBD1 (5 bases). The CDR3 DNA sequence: TGTGCCAGCAGCCACCAGGGCCTCTCTAACTATGGCTACACCTTC. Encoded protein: CASSHQGLSNYGYTF.